In its sample, the clone carrying this T cell receptor beta chain was seen a few times. This sample's time point: newly diagnosed GD, antithyroid drugs for less than 3 months. TCR sequences were obtained from RNA taken from PBMCs. This record comes from a study of regulatory T cells in long-lasting Graves disease. The germline gives CDR1 LGHDT, CDR2 YNNKEL (reference sequence). The trim removed 0 bases at V and 4 bases at J, leaving 3 bases unmatched. This CDR3 contains 15 residues. Assembly of TCR beta libraries relied on iRepertoire HTBI primers together with Arm-PCR of CDR3 regions. In the authors' workflow: Across all samples, just over 60 TRBV segments and around 15 TRBJ segments were identified. In TCRdb, the multiplex PCR reads were re-called with MiXCR into one record per CDR3 protein. The V and J calls and clone size come from TCRdb's table, not from the authors' own analysis. The sample has around 500,000 distinct CDR3 sequences, approximately 16% seen once; the top ten hold around 25%.

This same sample was also part of a study on T cells in Graves' hyperthyroidism and ophthalmopathy. Per that study: In patients aged 18 to 65, hyperthyroidism was newly diagnosed, with duration under 2 months. In the blood, most expanded thyroid clonotypes above 0.001 appeared as well.

Material: peripheral blood mononuclear cells (PBMCs), obtained at new diagnosis, from a patient treated with antithyroid drugs. The V gene is TRBV3-1, the J gene TRBJ2-3; 8 nucleotides match TRBD2. This clonotype originated in a woman between 40 and 65 years old with Graves disease. This chain's CDR3 is CASSQDGTRSDTQYF. In DNA, the CDR3 is TGTGCCAGCAGCCAAGATGGGACTAGATCAGATACGCAGTATTTT.